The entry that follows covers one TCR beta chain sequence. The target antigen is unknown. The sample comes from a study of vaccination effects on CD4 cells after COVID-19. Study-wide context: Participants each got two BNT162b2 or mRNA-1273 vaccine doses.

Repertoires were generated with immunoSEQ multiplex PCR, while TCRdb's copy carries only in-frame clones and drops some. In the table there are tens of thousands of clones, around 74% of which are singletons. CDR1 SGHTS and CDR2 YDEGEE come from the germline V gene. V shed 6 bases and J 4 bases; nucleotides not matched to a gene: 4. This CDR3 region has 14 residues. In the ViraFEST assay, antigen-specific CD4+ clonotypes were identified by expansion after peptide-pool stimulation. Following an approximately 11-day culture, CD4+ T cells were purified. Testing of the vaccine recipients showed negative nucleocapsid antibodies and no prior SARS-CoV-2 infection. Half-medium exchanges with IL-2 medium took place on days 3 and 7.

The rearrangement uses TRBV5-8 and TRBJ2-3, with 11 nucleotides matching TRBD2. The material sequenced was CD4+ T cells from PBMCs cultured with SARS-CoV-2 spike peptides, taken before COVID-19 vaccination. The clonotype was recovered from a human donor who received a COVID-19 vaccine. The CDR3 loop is CASNPTSGADTQYF. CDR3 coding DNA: TGTGCCAGCAACCCGACTAGCGGGGCAGATACGCAGTATTTT. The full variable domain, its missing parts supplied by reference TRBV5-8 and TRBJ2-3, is EAGVTQSPTHLIKTRGQQATLRCSPISGHTSVYWYQQALGLGLQFLLWYDEGEERNRGNFPPRFSGRQFPNYSSELNVNALELEDSALYLCASNPTSGADTQYFGPGTRLTVL.